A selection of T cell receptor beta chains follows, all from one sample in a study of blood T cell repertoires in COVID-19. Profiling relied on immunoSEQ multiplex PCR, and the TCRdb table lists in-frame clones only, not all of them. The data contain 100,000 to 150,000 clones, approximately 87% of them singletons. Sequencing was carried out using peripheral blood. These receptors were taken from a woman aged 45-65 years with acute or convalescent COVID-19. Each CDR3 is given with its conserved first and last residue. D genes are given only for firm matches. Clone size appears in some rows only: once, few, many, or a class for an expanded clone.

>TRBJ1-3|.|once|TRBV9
CASSASVDSSGNTIYF
TGTGCCAGCAGCGCCTCCGTAGACTCTTCTGGAAACACCATATATTTT
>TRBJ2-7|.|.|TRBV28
CASSLPGGTSYEQYF
TGTGCCAGCAGTTTACCCGGGGGTACCTCCTACGAGCAGTACTTC
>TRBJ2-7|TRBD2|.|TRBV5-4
CASSRTSGSSYEQYF
TGTGCCAGCAGCCGGACTAGCGGGAGCTCCTACGAGCAGTACTTC
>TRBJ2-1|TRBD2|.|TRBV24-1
CATSDLRSGAGEQFF
TGTGCCACCAGTGATTTGCGTAGCGGGGCGGGTGAGCAGTTCTTC
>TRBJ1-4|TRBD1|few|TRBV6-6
CASSTGTGEKLFF
TGTGCCAGCAGTACTGGGACAGGGGAAAAACTGTTTTTT
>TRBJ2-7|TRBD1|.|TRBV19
CASKGAGGFGVEQYF
TGTGCCAGTAAGGGGGCAGGGGGCTTCGGCGTCGAGCAGTACTTC
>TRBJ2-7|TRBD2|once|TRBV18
CASSPQGQGSGGTYEQYF
TGTGCCAGCTCACCACAGGGCCAGGGCAGCGGGGGCACCTACGAGCAGTACTTC
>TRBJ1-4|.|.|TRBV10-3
CAISESSGVSEKLFF
TGTGCCATCAGTGAAAGTTCAGGGGTGTCCGAAAAACTGTTTTTT
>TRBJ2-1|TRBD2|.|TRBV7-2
CASSLAGGYNEQFF
TGTGCCAGCAGCTTAGCGGGGGGGTACAATGAGCAGTTCTTC
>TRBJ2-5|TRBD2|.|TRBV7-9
CASSPAREGIETQYF
TGTGCCAGCAGCCCCGCGCGGGAGGGCATAGAGACCCAGTACTTC
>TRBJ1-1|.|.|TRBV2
CASSEEGYTEAFF
TGTGCCAGCAGTGAGGAGGGTTACACTGAAGCTTTCTTT
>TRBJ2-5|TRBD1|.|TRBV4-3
CASSLGTGHGETQYF
TGCGCCAGCAGCCTCGGGACAGGGCACGGAGAGACCCAGTACTTC
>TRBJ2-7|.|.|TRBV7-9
CASIEQGSYEQYF
TGTGCCAGCATCGAACAGGGATCCTACGAGCAGTACTTC
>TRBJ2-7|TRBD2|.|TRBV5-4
CASSRSGRGDEQYF
TGTGCCAGCAGTCGTAGCGGGAGAGGCGACGAGCAGTACTTC